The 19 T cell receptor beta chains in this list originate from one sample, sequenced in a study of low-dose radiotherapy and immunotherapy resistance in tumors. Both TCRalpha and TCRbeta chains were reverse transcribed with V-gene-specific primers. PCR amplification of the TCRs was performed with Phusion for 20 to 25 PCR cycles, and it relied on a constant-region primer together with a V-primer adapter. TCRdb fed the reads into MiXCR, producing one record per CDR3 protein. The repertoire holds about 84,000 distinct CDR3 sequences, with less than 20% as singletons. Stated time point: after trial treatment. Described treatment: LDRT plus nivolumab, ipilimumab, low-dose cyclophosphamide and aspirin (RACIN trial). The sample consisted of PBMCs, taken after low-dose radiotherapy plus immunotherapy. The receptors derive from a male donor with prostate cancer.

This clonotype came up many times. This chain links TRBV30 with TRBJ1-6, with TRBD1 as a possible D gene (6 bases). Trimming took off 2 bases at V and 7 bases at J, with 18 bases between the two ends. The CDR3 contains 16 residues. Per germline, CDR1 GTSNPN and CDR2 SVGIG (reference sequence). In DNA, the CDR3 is TGTGCCTGGAGTTACAGGGAATTATCTTGGAATTCACCCCTCCACTTT. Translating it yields CAWSYRELSWNSPLHF. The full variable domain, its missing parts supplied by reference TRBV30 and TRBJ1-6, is SQTIHQWPATLVQPVGSPLSLECTVEGTSNPNLYWYRQAAGRGLQLLFYSVGIGQISSEVPQNLSASRPQDRQFILSSKKLLLSDSGFYLCAWSYRELSWNSPLHFGNGTRLTVT.

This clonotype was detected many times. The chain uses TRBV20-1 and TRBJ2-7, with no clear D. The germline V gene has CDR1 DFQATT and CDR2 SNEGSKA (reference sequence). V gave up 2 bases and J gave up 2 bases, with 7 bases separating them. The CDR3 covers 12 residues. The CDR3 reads CSARQETYEQYF. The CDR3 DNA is TGCAGTGCTAGACAGGAAACCTACGAGCAGTACTTC.

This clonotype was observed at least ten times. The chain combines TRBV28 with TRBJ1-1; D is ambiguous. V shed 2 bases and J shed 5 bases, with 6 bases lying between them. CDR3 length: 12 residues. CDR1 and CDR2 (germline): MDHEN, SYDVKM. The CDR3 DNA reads TGTGCCAGCAGTTTACCAATTACTGAAGCTTTCTTT. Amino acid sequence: CASSLPITEAFF.

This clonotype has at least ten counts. CDR3 sequence (DNA): TGCGCCAGCAGTATGCCCTCCTACAATGAGCAGTTCTTC. It codes for CASSMPSYNEQFF. V and J are TRBV5-1 and TRBJ2-1, with unresolved D. The CDR3 loop spans 13 amino acids. Germline values: CDR1 SGHRS, CDR2 YFSETQ. Between the trimmed V and J ends, which lost 5 bases and 0 bases, there was a span of 6 bases. Looking up the rest from reference TRBV5-1 and TRBJ2-1 gives the full variable domain: KAGVTQTPRYLIKTRGQQVTLSCSPISGHRSVSWYQQTPGQGLQFLFEYFSETQRNKGNFPGRFSGRQFSNSRSEMNVSTLELGDSALYLCASSMPSYNEQFFGPGTRLTVL.

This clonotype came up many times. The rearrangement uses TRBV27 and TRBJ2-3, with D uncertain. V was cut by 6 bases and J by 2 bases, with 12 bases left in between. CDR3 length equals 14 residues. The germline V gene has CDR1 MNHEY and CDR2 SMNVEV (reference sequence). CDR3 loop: CASRLWVNTDTQYF. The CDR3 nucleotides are TGTGCCAGCAGACTGTGGGTGAACACAGATACGCAGTATTTT.

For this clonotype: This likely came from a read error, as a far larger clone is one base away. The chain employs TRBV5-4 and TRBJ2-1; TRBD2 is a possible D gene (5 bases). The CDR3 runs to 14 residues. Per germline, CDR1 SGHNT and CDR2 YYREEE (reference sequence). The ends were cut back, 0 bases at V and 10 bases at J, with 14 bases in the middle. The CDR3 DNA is TGTGCCAGCAGCTTGGCGAGGGTCTCCTACGAGCAGTTCTTC. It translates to CASSLARVSYEQFF.

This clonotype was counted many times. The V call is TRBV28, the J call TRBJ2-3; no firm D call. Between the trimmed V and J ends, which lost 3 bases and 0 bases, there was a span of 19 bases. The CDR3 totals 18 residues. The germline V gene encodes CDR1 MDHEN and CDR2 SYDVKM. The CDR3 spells CASSFPVLVGVSTDTQYF. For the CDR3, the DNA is TGTGCCAGCAGTTTTCCCGTCTTGGTGGGCGTAAGCACAGATACGCAGTATTTT. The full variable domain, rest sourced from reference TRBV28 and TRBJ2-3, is DVKVTQSSRYLVKRTGEKVFLECVQDMDHENMFWYRQDPGLGLRLIYFSYDVKMKEKGDIPEGYSVSREKKERFSLILESASTNQTSMYLCASSFPVLVGVSTDTQYFGPGTRLTVL.

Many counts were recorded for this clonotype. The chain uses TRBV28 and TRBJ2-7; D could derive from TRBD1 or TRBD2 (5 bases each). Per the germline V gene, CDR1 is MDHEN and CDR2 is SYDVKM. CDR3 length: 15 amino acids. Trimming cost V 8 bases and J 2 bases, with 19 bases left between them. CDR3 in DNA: TGTGCCAGCGTCCCCCCCCGGGGCTCGACCTACGAGCAGTACTTC. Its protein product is CASVPPRGSTYEQYF.

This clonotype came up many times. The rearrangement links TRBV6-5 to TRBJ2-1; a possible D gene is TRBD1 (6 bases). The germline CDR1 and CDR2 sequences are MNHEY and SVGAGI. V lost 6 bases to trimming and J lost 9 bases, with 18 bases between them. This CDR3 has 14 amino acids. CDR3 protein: CASSTAHRESEQFF. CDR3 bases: TGTGCCAGCAGCACCGCCCACAGGGAAAGTGAGCAGTTCTTC.

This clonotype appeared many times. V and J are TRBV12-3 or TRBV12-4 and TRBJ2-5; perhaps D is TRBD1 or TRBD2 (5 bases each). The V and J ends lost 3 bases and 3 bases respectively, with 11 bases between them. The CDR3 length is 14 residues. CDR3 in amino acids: CASSFRGPKETQYF. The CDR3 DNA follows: TGTGCCAGCAGTTTTCGGGGACCTAAAGAGACCCAGTACTTC.

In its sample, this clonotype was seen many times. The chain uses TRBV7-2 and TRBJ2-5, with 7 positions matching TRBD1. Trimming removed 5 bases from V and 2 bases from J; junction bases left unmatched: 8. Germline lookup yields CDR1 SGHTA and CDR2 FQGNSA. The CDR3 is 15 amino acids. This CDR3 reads CASSLRGMGQETQYF. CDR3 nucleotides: TGTGCCAGCAGCCTCAGGGGGATGGGACAAGAGACCCAGTACTTC.

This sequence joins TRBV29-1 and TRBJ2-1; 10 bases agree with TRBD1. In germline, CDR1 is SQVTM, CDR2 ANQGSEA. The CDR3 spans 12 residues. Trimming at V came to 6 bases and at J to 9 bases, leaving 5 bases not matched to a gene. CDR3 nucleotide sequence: TGCAGCGTCCGACAGGGGGCAAGTGAGCAGTTCTTC. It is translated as CSVRQGASEQFF.

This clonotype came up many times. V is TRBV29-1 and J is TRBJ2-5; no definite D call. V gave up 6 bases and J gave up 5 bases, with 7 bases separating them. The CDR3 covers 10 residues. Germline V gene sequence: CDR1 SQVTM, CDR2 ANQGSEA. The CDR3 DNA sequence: TGCAGCGTCAAACGGGAGACCCAGTACTTC. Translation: CSVKRETQYF.

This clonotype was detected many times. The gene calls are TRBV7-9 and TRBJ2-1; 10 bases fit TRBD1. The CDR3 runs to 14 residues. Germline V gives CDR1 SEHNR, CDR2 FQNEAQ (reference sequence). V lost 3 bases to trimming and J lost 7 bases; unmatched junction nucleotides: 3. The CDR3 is CASSLGTGENEQFF. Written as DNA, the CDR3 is TGTGCCAGCAGCTTGGGGACAGGGGAGAATGAGCAGTTCTTC.

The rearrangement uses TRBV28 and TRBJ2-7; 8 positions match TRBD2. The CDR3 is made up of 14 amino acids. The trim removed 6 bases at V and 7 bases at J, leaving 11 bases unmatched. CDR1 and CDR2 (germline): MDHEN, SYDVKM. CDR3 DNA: TGTGCCAGCAGCAGCGGGAGCTCCTACAATGAGCAGTACTTC. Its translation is CASSSGSSYNEQYF.

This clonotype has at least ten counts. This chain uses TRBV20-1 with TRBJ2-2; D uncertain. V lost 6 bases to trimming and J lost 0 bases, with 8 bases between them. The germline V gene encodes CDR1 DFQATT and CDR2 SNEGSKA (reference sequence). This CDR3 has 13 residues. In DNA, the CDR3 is TGCAGTGCCAGTACTGCGAACACCGGGGAGCTGTTTTTT. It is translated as CSASTANTGELFF.

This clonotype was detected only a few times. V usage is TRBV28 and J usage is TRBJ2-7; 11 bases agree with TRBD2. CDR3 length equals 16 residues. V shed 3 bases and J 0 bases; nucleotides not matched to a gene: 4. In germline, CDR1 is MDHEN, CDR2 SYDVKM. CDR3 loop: CASSFPLAGVSYEQYF. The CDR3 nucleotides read TGTGCCAGCAGTTTCCCACTAGCGGGGGTCTCCTACGAGCAGTACTTC.

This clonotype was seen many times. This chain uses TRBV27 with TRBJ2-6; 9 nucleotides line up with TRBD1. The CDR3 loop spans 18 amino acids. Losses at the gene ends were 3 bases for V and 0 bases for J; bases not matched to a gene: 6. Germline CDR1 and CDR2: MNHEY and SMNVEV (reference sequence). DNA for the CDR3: TGTGCCAGCAGTTTCACAGGGGGCTGGTACTCTGGGGCCAACGTCCTGACTTTC. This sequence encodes CASSFTGGWYSGANVLTF. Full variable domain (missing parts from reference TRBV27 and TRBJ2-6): EAQVTQNPRYLITVTGKKLTVTCSQNMNHEYMSWYRQDPGLGLRQIYYSMNVEVTDKGDVPEGYKVSRKEKRNFPLILESPSPNQTSLYFCASSFTGGWYSGANVLTFGAGSRLTVL.

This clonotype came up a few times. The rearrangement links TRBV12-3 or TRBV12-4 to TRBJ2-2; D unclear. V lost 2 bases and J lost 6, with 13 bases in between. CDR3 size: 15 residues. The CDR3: CASSLYKTSPGELFF. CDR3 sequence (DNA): TGTGCCAGCAGTTTATATAAGACATCCCCCGGGGAGCTGTTTTTT.